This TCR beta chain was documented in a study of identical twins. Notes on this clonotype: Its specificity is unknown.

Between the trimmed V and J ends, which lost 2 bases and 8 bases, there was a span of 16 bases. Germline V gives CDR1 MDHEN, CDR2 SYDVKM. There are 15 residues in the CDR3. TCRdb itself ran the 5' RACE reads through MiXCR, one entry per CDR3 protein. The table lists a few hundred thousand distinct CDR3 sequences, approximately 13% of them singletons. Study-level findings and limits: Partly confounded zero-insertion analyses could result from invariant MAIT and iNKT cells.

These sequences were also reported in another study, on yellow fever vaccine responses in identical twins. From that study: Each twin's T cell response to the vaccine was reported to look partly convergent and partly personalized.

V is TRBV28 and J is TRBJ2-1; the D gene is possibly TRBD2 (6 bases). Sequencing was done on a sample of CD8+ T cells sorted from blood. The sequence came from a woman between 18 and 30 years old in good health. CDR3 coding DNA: TGTGCCAGCAGTTTAAGTCCGCTAGCGACGGATGAGCAGTTCTTC. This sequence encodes CASSLSPLATDEQFF.